The 18 T cell receptor beta chains listed next were all sequenced from one sample in a study of blood T cell dynamics during melanoma immunotherapy. Only in-frame clones appear in the TCRdb table, and some are missing; sequencing was by immunoSEQ multiplex PCR. The table includes approximately 23,000 clones, just under 90% detected once. Time point specified: pre-treatment baseline. This specimen consisted of blood, obtained from a patient treated with checkpoint blockade. The receptors derive from a human donor with melanoma.

This chain joins TRBV5-1 and TRBJ1-2; D is unclear. The CDR3 runs 13 residues. The germline V gene encodes CDR1 SGHRS and CDR2 YFSETQ. V lost 0 bases and J 9 bases, leaving 12 bases between the germline ends. The CDR3 region has the DNA TGCGCCAGCAGCTTGGCGGGTTACTCCCGCTACACCTTC. Translated: CASSLAGYSRYTF.

The sample holds one count of this clone. The chain employs TRBV2 and TRBJ1-5; no reliable D call. V was pared by 0 bases and J by 5 bases, with 14 bases between. Germline lookup yields CDR1 SNHLY and CDR2 FYNNEI. The CDR3 has 16 amino acids. CDR3 in amino acids: CASSEAWGRSDQPQHF. DNA for the CDR3: TGTGCCAGCAGTGAAGCTTGGGGAAGGTCGGATCAGCCCCAGCATTTT.

The chain couples TRBV2 to TRBJ2-5; the D gene is possibly TRBD2 (6 bases). Germline CDR1 is SNHLY and CDR2 is FYNNEI. The CDR3 length is 17 residues. Trimming stripped 7 bases from V and 5 bases from J, with 26 bases between. The CDR3 loop is CASTERRQILGRETQYF. CDR3 sequence (DNA): TGTGCCAGCACCGAAAGGAGGCAGATTCTAGGGAGGGAGACCCAGTACTTC.

The CDR3 DNA reads as TGTGCCAGCAGTGGCCGGATGGGGGGATATCAGCCCCAGCATTTT. Residues: CASSGRMGGYQPQHF. The chain recombines TRBV6-1 with TRBJ1-5, with a possible D match to TRBD1 (5 bases). Germline V gene lookup returns CDR1 MNHNS and CDR2 SASEGT. The CDR3 extends over 15 amino acids. Trimming stripped 4 bases from V and 5 bases from J, with 15 bases between.

CDR3 in amino acids: CATSGTAPSSSYEQYF. Here the CDR3 DNA reads TGTGCCACCTCCGGGACGGCCCCTTCAAGCTCCTACGAGCAGTACTTC. The rearrangement joins TRBV19 to TRBJ2-7; D is tentatively TRBD1 or TRBD2 (5 bases each). The length of the CDR3 is 16 residues. Germline lookup yields CDR1 LNHDA and CDR2 SQIVND (reference sequence). V lost 10 bases and J 0 bases, leaving 22 bases between the germline ends.

The chain has TRBV7-2 and TRBJ1-5; 7 bases are a match to TRBD1. The CDR3 has 20 amino acids. Germline trimming cut 0 bases from V and 4 bases from J; bases unmatched to any gene: 18. CDR1 is SGHTA and CDR2 is FQGNSA in the germline V gene. Written as DNA, the CDR3 is TGTGCCAGCAGCTTAGCTCAGACAGGGTATGGCCTAAGGTTGAATCAGCCCCAGCATTTT. This translates into CASSLAQTGYGLRLNQPQHF.

The rearrangement uses TRBV2 and TRBJ1-6, with D hard to call. The germline gives CDR1 SNHLY, CDR2 FYNNEI. V was trimmed by 6 bases and J by 2 bases, leaving 11 bases between them. This CDR3 contains 15 residues. CDR3 coding DNA: TGTGCCAGCAGGTCGCTGGGGACCTATAATTCACCCCTCCACTTT. It encodes CASRSLGTYNSPLHF.

V usage is TRBV9 and J usage is TRBJ1-1, with D perhaps TRBD1 (5 bases). Germline-derived CDR1 and CDR2 are SGDLS and YYNGEE. V gave up 0 bases and J gave up 4 bases, with 16 bases separating them. The CDR3 has 16 amino acids. The CDR3 spells CASSVVSPGRGTEAFF. In DNA, the CDR3 is TGTGCCAGCAGCGTAGTTAGTCCAGGTAGGGGCACTGAAGCTTTCTTT.

The gene calls are TRBV2 and TRBJ1-4; D is possibly TRBD1 (6 bases). The germline CDR1 and CDR2 sequences are SNHLY and FYNNEI. The CDR3 extends over 15 amino acids. Deletions cut 2 bases from V and 2 bases from J, with 9 bases between. The CDR3 here is CASSEPQGTNEKLFF. CDR3 sequence (DNA): TGTGCCAGCAGTGAACCCCAGGGGACTAATGAAAAACTGTTTTTT.

This clone occurred once. The CDR3 protein is CASSTRTGGNIQYF. CDR3 nucleotides: TGTGCCAGTAGTACCCGGACAGGGGGAAACATTCAGTACTTC. This chain joins TRBV19 and TRBJ2-4; TRBD1 agrees at 10 bases. V trimming: 4 bases; J trimming: 6 bases; junction bases outside the gene matches: 3. The CDR3 extends over 14 amino acids. CDR1 is LNHDA, CDR2 SQIVND, per germline (reference sequence).

The chain uses TRBV27 and TRBJ1-2; weak D call: TRBD1 (5 bases). The CDR3 sequence is 14 residues long. The V end lost 3 bases, the J end lost 8 bases, and 16 bases lay between the germline ends. The germline CDR1 and CDR2 sequences are MNHEY and SMNVEV (reference sequence). The CDR3, as DNA: TGTGCCAGCAGTTTCCGCCGCGGGGCGAGGGGCTACACCTTC. This gives the protein CASSFRRGARGYTF.

The V gene is TRBV6-5, the J gene TRBJ2-7; tentatively, D is TRBD1 (6 bases). V was shortened by 3 bases and J by 6 bases, with 12 bases between the two germline ends. This CDR3 region has 13 residues. CDR1 MNHEY and CDR2 SVGAGI come from the germline V gene. The CDR3 DNA sequence: TGTGCCAGCAGTTATTATACAGGGAGCGAGCAGTACTTC. Amino acid sequence: CASSYYTGSEQYF.

This clone was counted only a few times. The chain links TRBV19 to TRBJ1-5; 7 positions agree with TRBD1. The CDR3 has 16 amino acids. With V trimmed by 3 bases and J by 0 bases, 5 bases remained unmatched. Germline V CDR1 and CDR2: LNHDA, SQIVND (reference sequence). The CDR3 here is CASSIQGDRSNQPQHF. In DNA, the CDR3 is TGTGCCAGTAGTATCCAGGGGGATCGTAGCAATCAGCCCCAGCATTTT.

The chain combines TRBV25-1 with TRBJ2-2; D unresolved. Trimming stripped 4 bases from V and 5 bases from J, with 8 bases between. The germline gives CDR1 MGHDK, CDR2 SYGVNS. CDR3 length: 13 residues. CDR3 loop: CASSGTATGELFF. CDR3 coding DNA: TGTGCCAGCAGTGGGACGGCAACCGGGGAGCTGTTTTTT.

The CDR3 DNA sequence: TGTGCCGAATCCGGGACAGTCACAGATACGCAGTATTTT. It is translated as CAESGTVTDTQYF. The chain links TRBV28 to TRBJ2-3; TRBD1 aligns across 7 bases. The CDR3 spans 13 residues. The J segment lost 2 bases and the V segment lost 11 bases, leaving 7 bases of the junction unmatched. CDR1 is MDHEN, CDR2 SYDVKM, per germline.

The CDR3: CASSEQGGNQPQHF. CDR3 bases: TGTGCCAGTAGTGAACAGGGGGGTAATCAGCCCCAGCATTTT. The chain uses TRBV19 and TRBJ1-5; TRBD1 agrees at 8 bases. The CDR3 has 14 residues. Germline V gene lookup returns CDR1 LNHDA and CDR2 SQIVND (reference sequence). V was pared by 5 bases and J by 4 bases, with 4 bases of the junction left unmatched.

The chain joins TRBV29-1 to TRBJ2-3, with TRBD2 identical over 10 bases. The V gene end was trimmed by 2 bases and the J gene end by 6 bases; junction bases not matched to a gene: 5. The CDR3 covers 14 residues. Germline V CDR1 and CDR2: SQVTM, ANQGSEA. Written as DNA, the CDR3 is TGCAGCGTTGAATCGGCTAGCGGGAGTGATACGCAGTATTTT. Its protein is CSVESASGSDTQYF.

This rearrangement joins TRBV30 to TRBJ1-6; D gene uncertain. V was pared by 0 bases and J by 12 bases, with 6 bases between. The germline V gene encodes CDR1 GTSNPN and CDR2 SVGIG (reference sequence). CDR3 length equals 11 residues. CDR3 coding DNA: TGTGCCTGGAGTGTAGATGGACCCCTCCACTTT. Translated: CAWSVDGPLHF. Using reference TRBV30 and TRBJ1-6 for the parts outside the CDR3, the full variable domain is SQTIHQWPATLVQPVGSPLSLECTVEGTSNPNLYWYRQAAGRGLQLLFYSVGIGQISSEVPQNLSASRPQDRQFILSSKKLLLSDSGFYLCAWSVDGPLHFGNGTRLTVT.